In its sample, the clone carrying this T cell receptor beta chain was seen a few times. The V gene lost 4 bases and the J gene lost 2 bases, with 6 bases spanning the gap. CDR3 length: 11 residues. Germline-derived CDR1 and CDR2 are SQVTM and ANQGSEA. Those enrolled in Seattle joined during active infection and were followed longitudinally afterward. The data were obtained in a study of blood T cell repertoires in COVID-19. The overall study: Whether acute or convalescent, the COVID-19 samples came from the United States, Italy and Spain.

Original handling: Counts of nucleated cells, estimated from reference gene primer amplification, were obtained. Here immunoSEQ multiplex PCR was the method, and the copy in TCRdb shows in-frame clones only, minus some. Clonal size and the V and J genes are those of that table, whereas D and trimming came from the DNA. The repertoire holds about 170,000 clones, with 85% as singletons. The sequenced material came from peripheral blood. The chain couples TRBV29-1 to TRBJ2-7; no reliable D call. The sequence was obtained from a woman older than 75 with COVID-19, enrolled during active disease. CDR3 sequence: CSVGQAYEQYF. The CDR3 coding sequence is TGCAGCGTTGGGCAGGCCTACGAGCAGTACTTC.